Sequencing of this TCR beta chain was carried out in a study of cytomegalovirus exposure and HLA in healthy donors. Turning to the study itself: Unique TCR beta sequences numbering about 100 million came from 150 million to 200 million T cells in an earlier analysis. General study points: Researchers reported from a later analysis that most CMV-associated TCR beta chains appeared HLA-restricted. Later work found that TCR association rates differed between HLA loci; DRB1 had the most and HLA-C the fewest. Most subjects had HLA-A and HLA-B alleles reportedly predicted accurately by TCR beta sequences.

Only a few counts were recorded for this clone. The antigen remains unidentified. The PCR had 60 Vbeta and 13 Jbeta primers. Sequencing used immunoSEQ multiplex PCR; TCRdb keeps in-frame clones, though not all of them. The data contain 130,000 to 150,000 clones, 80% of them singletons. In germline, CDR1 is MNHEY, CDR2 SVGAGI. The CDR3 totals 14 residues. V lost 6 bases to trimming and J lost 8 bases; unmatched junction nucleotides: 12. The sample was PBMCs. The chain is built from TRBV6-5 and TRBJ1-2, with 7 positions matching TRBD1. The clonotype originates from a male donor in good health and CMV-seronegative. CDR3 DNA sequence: TGTGCCAGCAGCCTCGCCAGGGGGGTTCAGGGCTACACCTTC. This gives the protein CASSLARGVQGYTF.